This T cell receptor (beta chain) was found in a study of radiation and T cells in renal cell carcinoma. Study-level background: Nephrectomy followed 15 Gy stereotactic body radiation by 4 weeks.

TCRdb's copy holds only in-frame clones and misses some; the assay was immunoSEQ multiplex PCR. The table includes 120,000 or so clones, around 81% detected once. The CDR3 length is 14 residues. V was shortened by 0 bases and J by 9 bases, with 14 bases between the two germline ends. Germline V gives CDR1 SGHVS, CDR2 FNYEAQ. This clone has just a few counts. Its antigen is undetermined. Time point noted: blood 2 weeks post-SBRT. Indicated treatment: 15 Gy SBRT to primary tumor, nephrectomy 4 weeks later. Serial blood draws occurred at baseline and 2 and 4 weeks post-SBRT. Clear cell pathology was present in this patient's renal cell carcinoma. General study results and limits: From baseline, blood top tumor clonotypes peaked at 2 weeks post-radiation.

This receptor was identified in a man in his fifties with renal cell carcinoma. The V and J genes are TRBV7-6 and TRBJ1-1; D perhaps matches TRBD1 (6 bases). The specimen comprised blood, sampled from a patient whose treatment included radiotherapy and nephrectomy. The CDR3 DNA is TGTGCCAGCAGCTTAGCTCAGACAGGTCGGCAAGCTTTCTTT. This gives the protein CASSLAQTGRQAFF.